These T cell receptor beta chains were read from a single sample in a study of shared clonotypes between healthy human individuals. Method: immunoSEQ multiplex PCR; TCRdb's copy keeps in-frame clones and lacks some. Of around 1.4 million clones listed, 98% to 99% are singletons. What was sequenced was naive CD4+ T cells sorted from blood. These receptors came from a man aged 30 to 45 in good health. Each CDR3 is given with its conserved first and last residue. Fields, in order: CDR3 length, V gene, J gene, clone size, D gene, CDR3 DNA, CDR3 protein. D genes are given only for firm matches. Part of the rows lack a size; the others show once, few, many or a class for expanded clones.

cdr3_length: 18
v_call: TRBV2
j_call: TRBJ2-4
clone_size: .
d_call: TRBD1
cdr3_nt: TGTGCCAGCAGTGAGGGGACAGGGGCAAGTGGAGCCAAAAACATTCAGTACTTC
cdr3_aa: CASSEGTGASGAKNIQYF

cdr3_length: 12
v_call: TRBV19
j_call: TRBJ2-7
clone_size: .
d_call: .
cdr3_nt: TGTGCCAGTAGTCCGGGTGCCTACGAGCAGTACTTC
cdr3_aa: CASSPGAYEQYF

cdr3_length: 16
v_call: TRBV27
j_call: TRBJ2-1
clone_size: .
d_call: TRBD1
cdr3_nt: TGTGCCAGCAGTCCAAATAACAGGGGATCCTACAATGAGCAGTTCTTC
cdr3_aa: CASSPNNRGSYNEQFF

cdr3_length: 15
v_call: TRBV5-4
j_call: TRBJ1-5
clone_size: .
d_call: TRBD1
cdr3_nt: TGTGCCAGCAGCTGGGGGGGACAGACCAATCAGCCCCAGCATTTT
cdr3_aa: CASSWGGQTNQPQHF

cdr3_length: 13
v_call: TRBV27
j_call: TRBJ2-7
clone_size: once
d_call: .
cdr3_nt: TGTGCCAGCAGTTTTGGGGCCGGGATCGAGCAGTACTTC
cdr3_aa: CASSFGAGIEQYF

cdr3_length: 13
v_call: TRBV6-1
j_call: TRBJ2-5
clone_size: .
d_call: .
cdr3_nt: TGTGCCAGCACCCGGCCCCCAGGCGAGACCCAGTACTTC
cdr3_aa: CASTRPPGETQYF

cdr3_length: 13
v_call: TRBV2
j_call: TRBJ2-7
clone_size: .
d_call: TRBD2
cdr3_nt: TGTGCCAGCAGTGTGCGGGAGCCCGACGAGCAGTACTTC
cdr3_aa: CASSVREPDEQYF

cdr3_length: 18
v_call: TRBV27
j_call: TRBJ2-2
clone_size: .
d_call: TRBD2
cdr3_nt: TGTGCCAGCAGTTTATCGGGACTAGCGGGAGTGGTCACCGGGGAGCTGTTTTTT
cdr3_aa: CASSLSGLAGVVTGELFF

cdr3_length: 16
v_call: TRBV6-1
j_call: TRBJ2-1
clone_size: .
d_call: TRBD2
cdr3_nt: TGTGCCAGCAGTGATCCCGGGACTAGCGGGAGTATTGAGCAGTTCTTC
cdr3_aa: CASSDPGTSGSIEQFF

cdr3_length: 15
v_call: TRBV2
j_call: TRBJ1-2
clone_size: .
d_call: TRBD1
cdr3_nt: TGTGCCAGCAGGATTGAGACAGGGGCGAGCTATGGCTACACCTTC
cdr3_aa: CASRIETGASYGYTF

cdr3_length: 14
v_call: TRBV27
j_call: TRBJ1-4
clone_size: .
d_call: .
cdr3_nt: TGTGCCAGCAGGGGAGGGTTAGCTAATGAAAAACTGTTTTTT
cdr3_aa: CASRGGLANEKLFF

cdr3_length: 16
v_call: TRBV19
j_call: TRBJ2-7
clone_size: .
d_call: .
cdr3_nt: TGTGCCAGCAGACAGTCCGGGGCGACTCGCTGGTCCGAGCAGTACTTC
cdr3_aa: CASRQSGATRWSEQYF

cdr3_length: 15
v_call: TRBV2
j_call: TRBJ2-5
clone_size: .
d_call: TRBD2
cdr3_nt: TGTGCCAGCAGTGACGGGAGGCCGCACCAAGAGACCCAGTACTTC
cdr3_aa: CASSDGRPHQETQYF

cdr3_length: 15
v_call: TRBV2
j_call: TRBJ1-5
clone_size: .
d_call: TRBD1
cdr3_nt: TGTGCCAGCAGATCCGACAGGGAGGGCAATCAGCCCCAGCATTTT
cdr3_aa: CASRSDREGNQPQHF

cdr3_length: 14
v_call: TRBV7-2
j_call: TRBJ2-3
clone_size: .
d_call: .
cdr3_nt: TGTGCCAGCAGCTGGGATTCTAGCACAGATACGCAGTATTTT
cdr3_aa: CASSWDSSTDTQYF

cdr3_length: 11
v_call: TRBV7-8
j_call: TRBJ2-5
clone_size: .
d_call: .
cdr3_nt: TGTGCCAGCAGCTTAGGACCGACCCAGTACTTC
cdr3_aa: CASSLGPTQYF

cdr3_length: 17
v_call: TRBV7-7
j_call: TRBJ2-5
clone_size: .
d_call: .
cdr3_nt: TGTGCTAGCAGCTTAGAAGGGTCAGGGAGGCCTGTGGAGACCCAGTACTTC
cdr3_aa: CASSLEGSGRPVETQYF

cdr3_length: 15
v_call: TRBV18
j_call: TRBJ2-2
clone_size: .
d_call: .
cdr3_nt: TGTGCCAGCTCACCACTGGCTAGCGTGGCCGGGGAGCTGTTTTTT
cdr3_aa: CASSPLASVAGELFF

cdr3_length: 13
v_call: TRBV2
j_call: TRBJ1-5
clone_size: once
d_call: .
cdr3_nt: TGTGCCAGCAGATCGGGCGTCTATCAGCCCCAGCATTTT
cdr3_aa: CASRSGVYQPQHF

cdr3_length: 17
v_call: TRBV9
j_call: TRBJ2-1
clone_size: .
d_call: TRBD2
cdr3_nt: TGTGCCAGCAGCCTGGGACGGGTAGCGGGAGCATACAATGAGCAGTTCTTC
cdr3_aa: CASSLGRVAGAYNEQFF

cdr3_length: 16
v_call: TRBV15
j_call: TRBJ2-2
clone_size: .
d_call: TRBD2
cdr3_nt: TGTGCCACCAGCAGAGGGCTAGCGGGTGTTAGCGGGGAGCTGTTTTTT
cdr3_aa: CATSRGLAGVSGELFF

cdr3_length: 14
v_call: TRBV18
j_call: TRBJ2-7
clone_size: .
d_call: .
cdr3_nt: TGTGCCAGCTCACCTCAACAGAGGAACTACGAGCAGTACTTC
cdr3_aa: CASSPQQRNYEQYF

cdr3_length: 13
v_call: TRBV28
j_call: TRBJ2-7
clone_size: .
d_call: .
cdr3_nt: TGTGCCAGCAGTTTAACAACCCACTACGAGCAGTACTTC
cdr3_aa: CASSLTTHYEQYF

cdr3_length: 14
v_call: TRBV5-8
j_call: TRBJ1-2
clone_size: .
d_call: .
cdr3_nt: TGTGCCAGCAGACAGAGACAGGTCAACTATGGCTACACCTTC
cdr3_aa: CASRQRQVNYGYTF

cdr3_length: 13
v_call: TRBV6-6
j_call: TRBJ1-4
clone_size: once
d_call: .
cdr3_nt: TGTGCCAGCAGCGACAGATCTAATGAAAAACTGTTTTTT
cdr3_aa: CASSDRSNEKLFF

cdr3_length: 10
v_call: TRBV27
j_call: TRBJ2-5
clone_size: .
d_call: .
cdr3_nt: TGTCCAGGGTTCCGGGAGACCCAGTACTTC
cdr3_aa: CPGFRETQYF

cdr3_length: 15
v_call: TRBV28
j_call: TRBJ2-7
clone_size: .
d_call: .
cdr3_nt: TGTGCCAGCAATCCCCGGGACGGGGTACTACACGAGCAGTACTTC
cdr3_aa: CASNPRDGVLHEQYF

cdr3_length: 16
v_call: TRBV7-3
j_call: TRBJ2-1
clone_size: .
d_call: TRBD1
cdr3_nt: TGTGCCAGCAGCCAATCGGGGACAGGGGGCCTAAATGAGCAGTTCTTC
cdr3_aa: CASSQSGTGGLNEQFF

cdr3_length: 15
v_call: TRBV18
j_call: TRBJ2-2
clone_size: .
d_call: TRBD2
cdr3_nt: TGTGCCAGCTCACCCGCGGGGGGCTTCACCGGGGAGCTGTTTTTT
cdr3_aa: CASSPAGGFTGELFF

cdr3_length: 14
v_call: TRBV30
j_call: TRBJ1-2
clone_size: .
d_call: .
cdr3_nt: TGTGCCTGGAGTGTACTCCCAACAAGATCGGGCTACACCTTC
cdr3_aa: CAWSVLPTRSGYTF

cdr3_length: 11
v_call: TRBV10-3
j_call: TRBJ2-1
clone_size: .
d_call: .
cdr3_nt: TGTGCCATCAGTGAAGACAATGAGCAGTTCTTC
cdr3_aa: CAISEDNEQFF

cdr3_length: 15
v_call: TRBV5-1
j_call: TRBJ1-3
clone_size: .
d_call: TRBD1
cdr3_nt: TGCGCCAGCAGCCCGACCGGGACAGGGCTTAACACCATATATTTT
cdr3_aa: CASSPTGTGLNTIYF

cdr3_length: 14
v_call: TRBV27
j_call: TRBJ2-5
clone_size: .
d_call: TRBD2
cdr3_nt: TGTGCCAGCAGGGGACTAGCGGGTAAAGAGACCCAGTACTTC
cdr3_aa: CASRGLAGKETQYF

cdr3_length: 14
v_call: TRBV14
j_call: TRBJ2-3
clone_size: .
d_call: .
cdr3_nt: TGTGCCAGCAGCCAAGATTGGGGATCGGATACGCAGTATTTT
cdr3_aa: CASSQDWGSDTQYF

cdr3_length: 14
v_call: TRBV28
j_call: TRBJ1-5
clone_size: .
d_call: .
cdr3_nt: TGTGCCAGCAGCCACGGGACCCACAATCAGCCCCAGCATTTT
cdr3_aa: CASSHGTHNQPQHF

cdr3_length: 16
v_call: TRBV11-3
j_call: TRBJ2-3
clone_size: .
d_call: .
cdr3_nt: TGTGCCAGCAGCTTAGAGGGCAGGGATTCGCCAGATACGCAGTATTTT
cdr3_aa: CASSLEGRDSPDTQYF

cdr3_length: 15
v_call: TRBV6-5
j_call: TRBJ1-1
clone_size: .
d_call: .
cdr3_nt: TGTGCCAGCAGTTACCCGTCCTCGGGGATGGGTGAAGCTTTCTTT
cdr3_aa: CASSYPSSGMGEAFF

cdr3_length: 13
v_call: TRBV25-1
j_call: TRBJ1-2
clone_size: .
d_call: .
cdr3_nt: TGTGCCAGCAGGGGACATCTTAACTATGGCTACACCTTC
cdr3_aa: CASRGHLNYGYTF

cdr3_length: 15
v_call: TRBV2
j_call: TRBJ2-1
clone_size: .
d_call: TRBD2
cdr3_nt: TGTGCCAGCCGGGGGGGCCTTTCATCTAGCAATGAGCAGTTCTTC
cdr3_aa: CASRGGLSSSNEQFF

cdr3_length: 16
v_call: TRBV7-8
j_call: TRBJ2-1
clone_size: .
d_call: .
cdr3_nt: TGTGCCAGCAGAATTAGAGGGCGGGACCTATACAATGAGCAGTTCTTC
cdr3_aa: CASRIRGRDLYNEQFF

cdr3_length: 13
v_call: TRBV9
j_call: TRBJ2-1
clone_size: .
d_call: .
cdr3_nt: TGTGCCAGCAGCCCCCCCTTGCGAAATGAGCAGTTCTTC
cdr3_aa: CASSPPLRNEQFF

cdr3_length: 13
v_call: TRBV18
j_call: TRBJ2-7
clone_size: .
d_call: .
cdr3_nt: TGTGCCAGCTCACCACAGGGCAACTACGAGCAGTACTTC
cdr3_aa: CASSPQGNYEQYF

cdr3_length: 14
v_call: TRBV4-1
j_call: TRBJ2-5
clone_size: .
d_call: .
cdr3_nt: TGCGCCAGCAGCCAAGAGTCCCGAGCGGAACCCCAGTACTTC
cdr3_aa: CASSQESRAEPQYF

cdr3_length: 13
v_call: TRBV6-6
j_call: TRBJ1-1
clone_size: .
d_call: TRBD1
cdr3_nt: TGTGCCAGCAGTACTTACCAGGGGGGTGAAGCTTTCTTT
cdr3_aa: CASSTYQGGEAFF

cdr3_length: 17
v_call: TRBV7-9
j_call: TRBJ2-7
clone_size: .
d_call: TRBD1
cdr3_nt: TGTGCCAGCAGCTTAGTCAGGGGGCTAAACGCGGCCTACGAGCAGTACTTC
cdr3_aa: CASSLVRGLNAAYEQYF

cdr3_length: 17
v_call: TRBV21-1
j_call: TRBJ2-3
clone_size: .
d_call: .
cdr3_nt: TGTGCCAGCAGCAAAGGCCTACGGGGGACGTCCACAGATACGCAGTATTTT
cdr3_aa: CASSKGLRGTSTDTQYF

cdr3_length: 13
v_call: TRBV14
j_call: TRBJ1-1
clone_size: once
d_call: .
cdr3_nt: TGTGCCAGCAGCCAAGCGGGGACCACTGAAGCTTTCTTT
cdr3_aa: CASSQAGTTEAFF

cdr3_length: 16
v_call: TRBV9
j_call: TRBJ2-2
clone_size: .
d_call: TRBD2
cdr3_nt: TGTGCCAGCAGCGTAGTTAGCGGGACGAACACCGGGGAGCTGTTTTTT
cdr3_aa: CASSVVSGTNTGELFF